This T cell receptor (beta chain) was found in a study of CD8 T cells in Susac syndrome. This CDR3 is 16 amino acids long. The junction had 6 bases not matched to a gene; V was cut back by 5 bases and J by 2 bases. With random hexamers, reverse transcription was performed on roughly 0.5 to 1 ug of RNA. TCRdb reprocessed the immunoSEQ multiplex PCR reads with MiXCR, giving one entry per CDR3 protein. The sample includes fewer than 200,000 distinct CDR3 sequences, roughly 95% of them seen just once. TCR beta sequencing was performed on blood CD8+ and CD4+ T cells. Stable or active relapsing-remitting multiple sclerosis, untreated and meeting revised McDonald criteria, defined the controls.

The receptor comes from a human donor with multiple sclerosis. The V call is TRBV12-3 or TRBV12-4, the J call TRBJ2-1, with 10 bases that match TRBD2. The sample was CD8+ T cells from PBMCs. CDR3 bases: TGTGCCAGCAGTCCTCAACTAGCGGGACCCTACAATGAGCAGTTCTTC. Residues: CASSPQLAGPYNEQFF.